One and the same sample provided the 7 T cell receptor beta chains below, sequenced in a study of blood T cell repertoires in COVID-19. Sequencing was performed with immunoSEQ multiplex PCR; in TCRdb, only in-frame clones are kept and a portion is missing. In the table there are more than 300,000 clones, around 89% of which are singletons. Sequencing used peripheral blood. All receptors come from a woman aged 40 to 55 with COVID-19, enrolled during active disease.

On this clone itself: This sample includes further DNA sequences coding for the same CDR3. The chain recombines TRBV6-2 or TRBV6-3 with TRBJ2-3; 8 bases map to TRBD1. The V and J ends lost 5 bases and 1 base, in that order; junction bases with no gene match: 8. This CDR3 has 16 residues. The V gene's germline CDR1 is MNHEY and CDR2 SVGEGT. The CDR3 region is CASSQPPGQGTDTQYF. CDR3 DNA sequence: TGTGCCAGCAGTCAGCCCCCGGGACAGGGCACAGATACGCAGTATTTT.

J is TRBJ1-4 and V is TRBV5-8; D is unclear. Trimming took 0 bases from V and 12 from J, leaving 15 bases between them. The CDR3 spans 14 residues. Germline V gene data show CDR1 as SGHTS and CDR2 as YDEGEE. CDR3 coding DNA: TGTGCCAGCAGCTTGGGGGCAGGATCTAATGAACTGTTTTTT. It is translated as CASSLGAGSNELFF.

The chain has TRBV6-5 and TRBJ1-6, with D tentatively TRBD1 (5 bases). Germline values: CDR1 MNHEY, CDR2 SVGAGI. This CDR3 is built from 15 residues. The V end was cut by 0 bases, the J end by 9 bases, with 12 bases between. Written as DNA, the CDR3 is TGTGCCAGCAGTTACTCGAGTTGGGGGGGTTCACCCCTCCACTTT. Amino acids: CASSYSSWGGSPLHF.

The chain combines TRBV30 with TRBJ1-6; D may be TRBD1 (5 bases). CDR3 size: 18 residues. Trimming removed 4 bases from V and 11 bases from J, with 30 bases in between. Germline CDR1 reads GTSNPN; CDR2 reads SVGIG (reference sequence). This CDR3 is CAWNPPGSLGPRATPLHF. DNA of the CDR3: TGTGCCTGGAACCCACCCGGGTCCTTGGGGCCTCGGGCAACACCCCTCCACTTT.

V gene TRBV7-9 combines with J gene TRBJ1-2; TRBD1 might be the D (5 bases). The CDR3 is 14 residues long. The germline CDR1 and CDR2 sequences are SEHNR and FQNEAQ (reference sequence). Trimming removed 1 base from V and 4 bases from J, with 10 bases in between. This CDR3 reads CASSLEGITYGYTF. CDR3 in DNA: TGTGCCAGCAGCTTAGAGGGGATTACCTATGGCTACACCTTC.

The V call is TRBV28, the J call TRBJ1-2, with 7 bases fitting TRBD1. The CDR3 extends over 14 amino acids. Per germline, CDR1 MDHEN and CDR2 SYDVKM. Germline trimming cut 4 bases from V and 5 bases from J; bases unmatched to any gene: 7. The CDR3 spells CASSSGQKEYGYTF. The CDR3, as DNA: TGTGCCAGCAGTTCGGGACAGAAAGAGTATGGCTACACCTTC.

This clone was observed a handful of times. This chain joins TRBV28 and TRBJ2-5, with D possibly being TRBD2 (6 bases). V was shortened by 3 bases and J by 2 bases, with 13 bases between the two germline ends. In germline, CDR1 is MDHEN, CDR2 SYDVKM. The CDR3 has 15 amino acids. The CDR3 here is CASSFGGTRQETQYF. DNA for the CDR3: TGTGCCAGCAGTTTTGGGGGGACCCGTCAAGAGACCCAGTACTTC.